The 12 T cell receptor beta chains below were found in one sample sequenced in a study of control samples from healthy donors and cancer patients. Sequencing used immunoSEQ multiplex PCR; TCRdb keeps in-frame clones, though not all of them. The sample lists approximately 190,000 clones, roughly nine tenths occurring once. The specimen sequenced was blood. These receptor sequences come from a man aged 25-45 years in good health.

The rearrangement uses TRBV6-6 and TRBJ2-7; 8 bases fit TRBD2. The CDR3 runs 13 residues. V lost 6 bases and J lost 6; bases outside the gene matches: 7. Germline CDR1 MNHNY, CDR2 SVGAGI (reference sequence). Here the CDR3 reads CASSREGIGEQYF. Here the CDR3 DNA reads TGTGCCAGCAGCCGGGAGGGGATCGGCGAGCAGTACTTC.

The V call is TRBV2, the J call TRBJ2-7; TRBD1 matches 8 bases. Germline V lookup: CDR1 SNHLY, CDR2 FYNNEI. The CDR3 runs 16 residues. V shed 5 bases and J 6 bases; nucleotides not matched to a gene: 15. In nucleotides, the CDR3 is TGTGCCAGCAGTCTTACGGGACAGGCAAACGGGAGCGAGCAGTACTTC. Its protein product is CASSLTGQANGSEQYF.

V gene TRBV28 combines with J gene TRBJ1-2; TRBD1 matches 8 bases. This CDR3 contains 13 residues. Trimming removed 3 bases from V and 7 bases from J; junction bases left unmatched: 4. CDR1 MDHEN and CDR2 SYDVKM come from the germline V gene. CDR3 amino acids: CASSFQDRVGYTF. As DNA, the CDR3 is TGTGCCAGCAGTTTTCAGGACAGGGTTGGCTACACCTTC.

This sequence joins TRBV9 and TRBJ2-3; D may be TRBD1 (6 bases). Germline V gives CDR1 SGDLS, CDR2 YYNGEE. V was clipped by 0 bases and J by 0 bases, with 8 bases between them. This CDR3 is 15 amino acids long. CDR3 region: CASSVEGQSTDTQYF. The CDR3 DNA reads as TGTGCCAGCAGCGTAGAAGGACAGAGCACAGATACGCAGTATTTT.

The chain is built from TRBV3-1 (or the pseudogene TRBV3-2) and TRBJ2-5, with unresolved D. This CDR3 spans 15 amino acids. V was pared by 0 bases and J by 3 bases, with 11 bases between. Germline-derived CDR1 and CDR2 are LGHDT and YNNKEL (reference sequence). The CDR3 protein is CASSQDPGDKETQYF. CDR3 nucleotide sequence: TGTGCCAGCAGCCAAGATCCCGGCGATAAAGAGACCCAGTACTTC.

The CDR3 DNA reads as TGCAGCGTCCTCAGAGGACAGGGCGATGAAAAACTGTTTTTT. It translates to CSVLRGQGDEKLFF. The chain combines TRBV29-1 with TRBJ1-4; 8 bases match TRBD1. The CDR3 extends over 14 amino acids. The J segment lost 6 bases and the V segment lost 6 bases, leaving 9 bases of the junction unmatched. Per the germline V gene, CDR1 is SQVTM and CDR2 is ANQGSEA. The entire variable domain, with the rest obtained from reference TRBV29-1 and TRBJ1-4, is as follows: SAVISQKPSRDICQRGTSLTIQCQVDSQVTMMFWYRQQPGQSLTLIATANQGSEATYESGFVIDKFPISRPNLTFSTLTVSNMSPEDSSIYLCSVLRGQGDEKLFFGSGTQLSVL.

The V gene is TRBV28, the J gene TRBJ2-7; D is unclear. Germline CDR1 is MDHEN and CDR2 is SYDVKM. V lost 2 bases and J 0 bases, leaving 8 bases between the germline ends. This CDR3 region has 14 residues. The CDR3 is CASSLIPLSYEQYF. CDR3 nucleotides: TGTGCCAGCAGTTTAATCCCCCTCTCCTACGAGCAGTACTTC.

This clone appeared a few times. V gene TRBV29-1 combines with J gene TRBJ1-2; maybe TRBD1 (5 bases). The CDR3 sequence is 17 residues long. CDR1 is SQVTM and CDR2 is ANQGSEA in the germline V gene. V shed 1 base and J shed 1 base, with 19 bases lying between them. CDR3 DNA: TGCAGCGTTGAAGTGAAAGGGGTGAAGGGTTTTAACTATGGCTACACCTTC. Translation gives CSVEVKGVKGFNYGYTF.

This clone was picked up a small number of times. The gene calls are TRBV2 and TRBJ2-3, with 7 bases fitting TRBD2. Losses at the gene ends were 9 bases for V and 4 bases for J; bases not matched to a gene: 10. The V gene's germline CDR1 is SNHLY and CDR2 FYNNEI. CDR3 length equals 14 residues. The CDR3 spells CASDSGGRADTQYF. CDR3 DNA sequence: TGTGCCAGTGATTCCGGGGGGAGGGCAGATACGCAGTATTTT.

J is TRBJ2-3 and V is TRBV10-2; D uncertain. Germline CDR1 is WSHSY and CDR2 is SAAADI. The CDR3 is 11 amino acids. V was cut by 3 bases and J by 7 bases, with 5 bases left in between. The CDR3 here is CASSEGNTQYF. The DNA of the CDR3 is TGCGCCAGCAGTGAAGGAAATACGCAGTATTTT.

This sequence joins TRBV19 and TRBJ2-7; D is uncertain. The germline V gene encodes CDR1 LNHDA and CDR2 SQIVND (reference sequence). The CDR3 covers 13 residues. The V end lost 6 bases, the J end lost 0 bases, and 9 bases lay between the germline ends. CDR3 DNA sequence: TGTGCCAGTAGCCTAGGTCGCTCCTACGAGCAGTACTTC. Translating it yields CASSLGRSYEQYF.

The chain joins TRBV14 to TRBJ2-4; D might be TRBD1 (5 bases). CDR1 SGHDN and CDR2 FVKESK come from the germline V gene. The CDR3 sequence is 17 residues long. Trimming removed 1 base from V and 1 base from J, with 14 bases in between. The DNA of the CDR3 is TGTGCCAGCAGCCAAGCTCGCCAGGGCAACGCCAAAAACATTCAGTACTTC. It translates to CASSQARQGNAKNIQYF.